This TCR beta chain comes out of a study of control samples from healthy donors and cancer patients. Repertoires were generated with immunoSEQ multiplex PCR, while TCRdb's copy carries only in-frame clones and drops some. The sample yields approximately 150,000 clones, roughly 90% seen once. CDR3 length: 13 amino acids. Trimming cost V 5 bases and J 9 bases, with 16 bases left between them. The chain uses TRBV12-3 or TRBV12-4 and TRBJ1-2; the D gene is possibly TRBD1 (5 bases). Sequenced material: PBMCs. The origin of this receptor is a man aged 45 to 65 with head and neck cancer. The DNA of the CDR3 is TGTGCCAGCAGTACTTGGGACCCCGCCAGCTACACCTTC. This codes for CASSTWDPASYTF.